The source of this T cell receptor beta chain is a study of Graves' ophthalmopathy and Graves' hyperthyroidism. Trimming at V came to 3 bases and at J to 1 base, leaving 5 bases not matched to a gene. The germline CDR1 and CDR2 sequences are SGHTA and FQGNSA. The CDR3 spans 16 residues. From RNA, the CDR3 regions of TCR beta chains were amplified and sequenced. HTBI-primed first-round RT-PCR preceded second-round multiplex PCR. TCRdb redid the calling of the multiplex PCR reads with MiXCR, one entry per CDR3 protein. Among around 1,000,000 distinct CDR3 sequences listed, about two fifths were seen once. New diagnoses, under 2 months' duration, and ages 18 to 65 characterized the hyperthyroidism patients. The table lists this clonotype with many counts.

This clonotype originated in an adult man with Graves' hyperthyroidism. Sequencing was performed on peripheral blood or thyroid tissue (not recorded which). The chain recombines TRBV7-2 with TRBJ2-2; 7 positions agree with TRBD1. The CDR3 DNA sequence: TGTGCCAGCAGCTTCAGTGGACAGGAGAACACCGGGGAGCTGTTTTTT. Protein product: CASSFSGQENTGELFF. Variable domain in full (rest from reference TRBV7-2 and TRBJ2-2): GAGVSQSPSNKVTEKGKDVELRCDPISGHTALYWYRQSLGQGLEFLIYFQGNSAPDKSGLPSDRFSAERTGGSVSTLTIQRTQQEDSAVYLCASSFSGQENTGELFFGEGSRLTVL.